Here is one TCR beta chain with its context. The antigen is undetermined. This sample is drawn from a study of blood T cells in healthy people across ages. Overall study results and limits: Donors of long life had a larger count of naive CD4+ cells and greater diversity than aged donors. Age showed a roughly linear inverse relationship with TCR beta diversity per million T cells.

Sample-barcoded 5' priming and a J-beta primer mix drove a second PCR of roughly 6 to 12 cycles. TCRdb fed the 5' RACE reads into MiXCR, producing one record per CDR3 protein. The table includes approximately 800,000 distinct CDR3 sequences, more than 25% detected once. Isolated per sample were at least 6.5 million PBMCs. This CDR3 region has 14 residues. V was pared by 3 bases and J by 7 bases, with 6 bases of the junction left unmatched. Germline CDR1 and CDR2: DFQATT and SNEGSKA (reference sequence). The sample was also reused in another study, on T cells of mothers and their children. Per that paper: Sequencing returned over 9 million TCR beta CDR3 reads per mother and roughly 3.1 million per child.

This chain connects TRBV20-1 to TRBJ2-1; 10 nucleotides agree with TRBD2. Sequencing was done on a sample of blood. This sequence was found in a boy aged 5-17 years in good health. CDR3 residues: CSASPSGGENEQFF. In nucleotides, the CDR3 is TGCAGTGCTAGCCCTAGCGGGGGAGAGAATGAGCAGTTCTTC.